This T cell receptor (beta chain) was captured in a study of T cells after yellow fever vaccination. CDR1 and CDR2 (germline): SGHTA, FQGNSA. Trimming stripped 4 bases from V and 0 bases from J, with 12 bases between. The CDR3 has 15 residues. Each CDR3 protein is one row after TCRdb ran MiXCR on the 5' RACE reads. Among tens of thousands of distinct CDR3 sequences, around 3.5% were seen once, and the ten largest hold about 0.98%. This clonotype was observed at least ten times. This sample comprised PBMCs, either bulk or a sorted T-cell subset (CD4+, CD8+, memory, or dextramer-sorted; not recorded which), obtained around 45 days after the first yellow fever vaccination. The TCR comes from a man aged 18 to 29 who received the YFV17D yellow fever vaccine. The rearrangement links TRBV7-2 to TRBJ1-1, with no clear D. The CDR3 loop reads CASSSTGVLNTEAFF. CDR3 bases: TGTGCCAGCAGCTCGACCGGGGTTCTGAACACTGAAGCTTTCTTT.